What follows are 27 T cell receptor beta chains derived from one specimen sequenced in a study of T-cell reconstitution after alpha-beta-depleted transplantation in children. The authors prepared the TCRbeta library with unique molecular identifiers. TCRdb ran MiXCR on the PCR reads and lists one entry per CDR3 protein. The sample lists roughly 100,000 distinct CDR3 sequences, 7% to 8% occurring once. The sequences come from PBMCs, collected before TCRalphabeta/CD19-depleted stem cell transplant. Receptors were obtained from a boy aged 2 to 9 with acute lymphoblastic leukemia, due to receive a stem cell transplant.

The gene calls are TRBV5-1 and TRBJ1-3, with D tentatively TRBD1 (5 bases). The CDR3 runs to 15 residues. V lost 8 bases and J lost 8, with 23 bases in between. CDR1 is SGHRS and CDR2 is YFSETQ in the germline V gene. CDR3 nucleotide sequence: TGCGCCAGTGCCTTATCCGGGGGGAACCGGGACACCATATATTTT. Translation gives CASALSGGNRDTIYF.

The rearrangement joins TRBV19 to TRBJ1-5; 9 nucleotides align to TRBD1. This CDR3 spans 13 amino acids. The ends lost 9 bases at V and 4 bases at J; junction bases unmatched: 4. CDR1 is LNHDA, CDR2 SQIVND, per germline (reference sequence). The CDR3 region is CASRDRANQPQHF. For the CDR3, the DNA is TGTGCCAGCCGGGACAGGGCGAATCAGCCCCAGCATTTT.

The chain uses TRBV6-4 and TRBJ2-1; 9 bases are shared with TRBD2. The trim removed 2 bases at V and 8 bases at J, leaving 4 bases unmatched. The germline CDR1 and CDR2 sequences are MRHNA and SNTAGT. This CDR3 is built from 14 residues. The CDR3 nucleotides are TGTGCCAGCAGTGACGCGGGGGGGTTCGATGAGCAGTTCTTC. Translating gives CASSDAGGFDEQFF.

The chain joins TRBV18 to TRBJ2-2, with a possible D match to TRBD1 (6 bases). Germline V gives CDR1 KGHSH, CDR2 LQKENI. The CDR3 contains 17 residues. V lost 4 bases to trimming and J lost 1 base, with 16 bases between them. This CDR3 is CASSLLRQARNTGELFF. CDR3 nucleotides: TGTGCCAGCTCACTCTTAAGACAGGCTCGGAACACCGGGGAGCTGTTTTTT.

The chain combines TRBV5-6 with TRBJ2-5, with TRBD2 matching over 11 bases. This CDR3 is built from 15 residues. Trimming cost V 0 bases and J 3 bases; bases outside gene matches: 1. Germline loops: CDR1 SGHDT, CDR2 YYEEEE. The CDR3 DNA follows: TGTGCCAGCAGCTTGGAACTAGCGGGGGAAGAGACCCAGTACTTC. The encoded protein is CASSLELAGEETQYF. Full variable domain (missing parts from reference TRBV5-6 and TRBJ2-5): DAGVTQSPTHLIKTRGQQVTLRCSPKSGHDTVSWYQQALGQGPQFIFQYYEEEERQRGNFPDRFSGHQFPNYSSELNVNALLLGDSALYLCASSLELAGEETQYFGPGTRLLVL.

This clonotype has at least ten counts. V gene TRBV7-2 combines with J gene TRBJ2-3, with TRBD2 identical over 12 bases. Germline CDR1 is SGHTA and CDR2 is FQGNSA. With 6 bases clipped from V and 4 bases from J, the junction kept 8 bases outside the gene matches. This CDR3 region has 16 residues. The CDR3, as DNA: TGTGCCAGCAGACTCCCACTAGCGGGGGGCCCAGATACGCAGTATTTT. This gives the protein CASRLPLAGGPDTQYF.

This clonotype was recorded a few times. V is TRBV5-1 and J is TRBJ2-1, with 13 positions matching TRBD2. The V gene end was trimmed by 6 bases and the J gene end by 12 bases; junction bases not matched to a gene: 15. CDR3 length: 16 amino acids. Per germline, CDR1 SGHRS and CDR2 YFSETQ. Written as DNA, the CDR3 is TGCGCCAGCACCTCCCAGGGACTAGCGGGGACATTGGGGCAGTTCTTC. It translates to CASTSQGLAGTLGQFF.

Ten or more counts support this clonotype. The V call is TRBV6-1, the J call TRBJ2-3; the D gene could be TRBD1 or TRBD2 (5 bases each). V was shortened by 6 bases and J by 0 bases, with 16 bases between the two germline ends. Germline V CDR1 and CDR2: MNHNS, SASEGT. CDR3 length: 16 residues. The CDR3 here is CASSSRGPISTDTQYF. The CDR3 coding sequence is TGTGCCAGCAGCTCGAGGGGACCCATCAGCACAGATACGCAGTATTTT.

This clonotype was recorded at least ten times. The CDR3 spells CASSRSAGASSYNEQFF. For the CDR3, the DNA is TGCGCCAGCAGTCGATCAGCGGGGGCTAGCTCCTACAATGAGCAGTTCTTC. The chain links TRBV5-1 to TRBJ2-1; 8 bases agree with TRBD2. Germline V gene lookup returns CDR1 SGHRS and CDR2 YFSETQ. The CDR3 is 17 residues long. V dropped 5 bases and J dropped 0; count of bases not matched to a gene: 10.

Many counts were recorded for this clonotype. The chain combines TRBV6-2 or TRBV6-3 with TRBJ2-3, with TRBD2 matching over 7 bases. The germline CDR1 and CDR2 sequences are MNHEY and SVGEGT. The CDR3 consists of 15 residues. V was pared by 8 bases and J by 3 bases, with 11 bases of the junction left unmatched. CDR3 region: CASLPGTTETDTQYF. The CDR3 coding sequence is TGTGCCAGCCTACCCGGGACTACGGAAACAGATACGCAGTATTTT.

The sample holds a few counts of this clonotype. The chain carries TRBV24-1 and TRBJ2-7; 7 nucleotides line up with TRBD1. CDR1 KGHDR and CDR2 SFDVKD come from the germline V gene. This CDR3 has 15 amino acids. J was trimmed by 7 bases and V by 0 bases; bases with no gene match: 8. The chain's CDR3 is CATSDLRQGVWEQYF. The CDR3 DNA follows: TGTGCCACCAGTGATTTGCGGCAGGGGGTATGGGAGCAGTACTTC.

This clonotype counts as medium-sized. V is TRBV5-1 and J is TRBJ2-1, with TRBD2 as a possible D gene (6 bases). Trimming left V 5 bases short and J 2 bases short, with 8 bases between. This CDR3 contains 13 residues. Germline lookup yields CDR1 SGHRS and CDR2 YFSETQ. CDR3 sequence: CASRGEAYNEQFF. The CDR3 DNA reads as TGCGCCAGCAGAGGGGAGGCCTACAATGAGCAGTTCTTC.

This clonotype occurred many times. The chain recombines TRBV7-8 with TRBJ2-2, with 10 bases matching TRBD1. The CDR3 loop spans 15 amino acids. V lost 7 bases to trimming and J lost 3 bases; unmatched junction nucleotides: 5. Germline V gene sequence: CDR1 SGHVS, CDR2 FQNEAQ. CDR3 amino acids: CASILTGGHTGELFF. CDR3 in DNA: TGTGCCAGCATCCTGACAGGGGGCCACACCGGGGAGCTGTTTTTT.

The V and J genes are TRBV5-5 and TRBJ2-7; 7 nucleotides line up with TRBD1. V lost 5 bases to trimming and J lost 5 bases; unmatched junction nucleotides: 13. CDR1 is SGHKS and CDR2 is YYEKEE in the germline V gene (reference sequence). The CDR3 is 15 residues long. Here the CDR3 reads CASREYATGFNEQYF. The CDR3 DNA is TGTGCCAGCAGAGAGTACGCGACAGGGTTCAACGAGCAGTACTTC.

This clonotype was observed many times. The J gene is TRBJ2-3, the V gene TRBV6-6, with D perhaps matching TRBD1 (6 bases). V lost 2 bases and J lost 0, with 15 bases in between. CDR1 MNHNY and CDR2 SVGAGI come from the germline V gene (reference sequence). CDR3 length: 17 residues. CDR3 protein: CASSYLPGHISTDTQYF. The CDR3, as DNA: TGTGCCAGCAGTTACCTGCCGGGACATATAAGCACAGATACGCAGTATTTT.

About this clonotype: A read error may be the cause here, since a much bigger clone is one base away. This chain joins TRBV20-1 and TRBJ1-6; TRBD1 matches at 8 bases. CDR3 length: 17 residues. The trim removed 0 bases at V and 8 bases at J, leaving 12 bases unmatched. The germline V gene encodes CDR1 DFQATT and CDR2 SNEGSKA (reference sequence). CDR3 in DNA: TGCAGTGCTAGAGAGGGGGACAGGTGGGGAGGAGATTCACCCCTCCACTTT. It encodes CSAREGDRWGGDSPLHF.

This clonotype has at least ten counts. The chain joins TRBV7-8 to TRBJ1-1; D gene unclear. CDR3 size: 14 residues. V lost 0 bases, J lost 4 bases, and 9 bases lay in between. Germline V CDR1 and CDR2: SGHVS, FQNEAQ. The CDR3 reads CASSLAVAGTEAFF. The CDR3 DNA reads as TGTGCCAGCAGCTTAGCTGTCGCCGGCACTGAAGCTTTCTTT.

The V call is TRBV5-6, the J call TRBJ2-7; D gene unclear. The V gene lost 2 bases and the J gene lost 11 bases, with 14 bases spanning the gap. The germline V gene has CDR1 SGHDT and CDR2 YYEEEE. This CDR3 contains 12 residues. CDR3 sequence: CASSFGKRSEYF. CDR3 bases: TGTGCCAGCAGCTTCGGTAAGAGGAGTGAGTACTTC.

This clonotype was detected many times. The rearrangement uses TRBV18 and TRBJ2-2; either TRBD1 or TRBD2 may supply D (5 bases each). The CDR3 runs 15 residues. Germline CDR1 reads KGHSH; CDR2 reads LQKENI. V was pared by 4 bases and J by 4 bases, with 13 bases between. The DNA for the CDR3 is TGTGCCAGCTCACAACGTACAGGAGGCACCGGGGAGCTGTTTTTT. Protein product: CASSQRTGGTGELFF.

This chain connects TRBV20-1 to TRBJ1-4; perhaps TRBD1 as D (5 bases). Germline V CDR1 and CDR2: DFQATT, SNEGSKA (reference sequence). Trimming took 2 bases from V and 8 from J, leaving 18 bases between them. The CDR3 loop spans 15 amino acids. CDR3 nucleotide sequence: TGCAGTGCTAGAACGTCGGGGGAGGCGCGAGAAAAACTGTTTTTT. This sequence encodes CSARTSGEAREKLFF.

In its sample, this clonotype was seen a few times. This chain connects TRBV2 to TRBJ2-7; D is perhaps TRBD1 (6 bases). V lost 3 bases, J lost 1 base, and 10 bases lay in between. CDR3 length equals 14 residues. Germline CDR1 and CDR2: SNHLY and FYNNEI. CDR3 nucleotide sequence: TGTGCCAGCAGTGATCCCACAGGGTCCTACGAGCAGTACTTC. This sequence encodes CASSDPTGSYEQYF.

This clonotype has just a few counts. The rearrangement uses TRBV25-1 and TRBJ1-2, with 10 bases aligning to TRBD1. The CDR3 loop spans 13 amino acids. Per the germline V gene, CDR1 is MGHDK and CDR2 is SYGVNS. V shed 6 bases and J 5 bases; nucleotides not matched to a gene: 3. The CDR3 region has the DNA TGTGCCAGCAGGGGGACAGGGGTTTATGGCTACACCTTC. This translates into CASRGTGVYGYTF.

This clonotype appeared a few times. The V gene is TRBV6-5, the J gene TRBJ2-1; D gene uncertain. Germline values: CDR1 MNHEY, CDR2 SVGAGI. Trimming pared 0 bases from V and 0 bases from J, leaving 12 bases between. This CDR3 contains 17 residues. The CDR3 DNA follows: TGTGCCAGCAGTTACTCGAGACAACCCTTCTCCTACAATGAGCAGTTCTTC. Protein: CASSYSRQPFSYNEQFF.

This clonotype was picked up a small number of times. The J gene is TRBJ1-2, the V gene TRBV9, with D hard to call. The CDR3 runs to 11 residues. Trimming cost V 0 bases and J 7 bases, with 4 bases left between them. Germline assignment: CDR1 SGDLS and CDR2 YYNGEE. The CDR3, as DNA: TGTGCCAGCAGCGTAGAGGCTGGCTACACCTTC. The encoded protein is CASSVEAGYTF.

This clonotype came up a few times. The V and J genes are TRBV7-3 and TRBJ2-1, with TRBD2 identical over 11 bases. The CDR3 extends over 18 amino acids. Trimming at V came to 5 bases and at J to 3 bases, leaving 12 bases not matched to a gene. Germline CDR1 SGHTA, CDR2 FQGTGA. The CDR3: CASSASGLAGEYYNEQFF. In DNA form, the CDR3 reads TGTGCCAGCAGCGCCTCAGGACTAGCGGGCGAGTACTACAATGAGCAGTTCTTC.

This clonotype was counted between two and nine times. The J gene is TRBJ1-1, the V gene TRBV5-1, with TRBD1 identical over 8 bases. Looked up from germline, CDR1 is SGHRS and CDR2 is YFSETQ. The CDR3 runs 15 residues. J lost 0 bases, V lost 4 bases, and 5 bases had no gene match. The CDR3 here is CASSPGTGVNTEAFF. CDR3 sequence (DNA): TGCGCCAGCAGCCCAGGGACAGGAGTGAACACTGAAGCTTTCTTT. The full variable domain, rest sourced from reference TRBV5-1 and TRBJ1-1, is KAGVTQTPRYLIKTRGQQVTLSCSPISGHRSVSWYQQTPGQGLQFLFEYFSETQRNKGNFPGRFSGRQFSNSRSEMNVSTLELGDSALYLCASSPGTGVNTEAFFGQGTRLTVV.

Many counts were recorded for this clonotype. The CDR3 DNA follows: TGTGCCAGCAGCTTTCTAGCGGGATCCTTCCAAGAGACCCAGTACTTC. Translating gives CASSFLAGSFQETQYF. This chain joins TRBV13 and TRBJ2-5; 9 nucleotides line up with TRBD2. V lost 3 bases and J lost 1; bases outside the gene matches: 6. This CDR3 has 16 amino acids. In germline, CDR1 is PRHDT, CDR2 FYEKMQ (reference sequence).